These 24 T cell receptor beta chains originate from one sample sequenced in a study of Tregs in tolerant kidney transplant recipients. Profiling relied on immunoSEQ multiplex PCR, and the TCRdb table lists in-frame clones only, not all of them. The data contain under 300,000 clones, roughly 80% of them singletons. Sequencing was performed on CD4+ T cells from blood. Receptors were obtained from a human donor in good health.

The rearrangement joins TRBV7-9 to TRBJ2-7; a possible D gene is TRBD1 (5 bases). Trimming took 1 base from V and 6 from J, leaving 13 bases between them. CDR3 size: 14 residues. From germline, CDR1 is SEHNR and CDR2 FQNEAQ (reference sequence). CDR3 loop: CASSLEPSGSEQYF. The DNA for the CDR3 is TGTGCCAGCAGCTTAGAGCCCTCAGGGTCCGAGCAGTACTTC.

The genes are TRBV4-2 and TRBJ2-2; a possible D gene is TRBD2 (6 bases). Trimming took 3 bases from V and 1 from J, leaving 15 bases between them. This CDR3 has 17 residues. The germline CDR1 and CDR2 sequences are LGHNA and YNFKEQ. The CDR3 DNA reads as TGTGCCAGCAGCCAGAGGAAACTAGCTGAGAACACCGGGGAGCTGTTTTTT. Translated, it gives CASSQRKLAENTGELFF.

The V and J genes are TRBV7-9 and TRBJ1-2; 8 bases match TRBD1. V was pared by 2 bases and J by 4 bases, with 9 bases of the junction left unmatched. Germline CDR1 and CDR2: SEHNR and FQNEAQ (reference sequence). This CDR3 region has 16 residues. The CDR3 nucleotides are TGTGCCAGCAGCTTATCGCGGACAGGGTTTAGCTATGGCTACACCTTC. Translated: CASSLSRTGFSYGYTF. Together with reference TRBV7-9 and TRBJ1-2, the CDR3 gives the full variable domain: DTGVSQNPRHKITKRGQNVTFRCDPISEHNRLYWYRQTLGQGPEFLTYFQNEAQLEKSRLLSDRFSAERPKGSFSTLEIQRTEQGDSAMYLCASSLSRTGFSYGYTFGSGTRLTVV.

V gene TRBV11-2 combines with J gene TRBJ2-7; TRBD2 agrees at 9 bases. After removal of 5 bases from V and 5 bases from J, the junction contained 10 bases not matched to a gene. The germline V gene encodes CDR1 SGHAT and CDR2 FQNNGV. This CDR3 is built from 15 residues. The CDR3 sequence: CASSQISGRIHEQYF. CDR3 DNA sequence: TGTGCCAGCAGCCAGATTAGCGGGAGAATCCACGAGCAGTACTTC.

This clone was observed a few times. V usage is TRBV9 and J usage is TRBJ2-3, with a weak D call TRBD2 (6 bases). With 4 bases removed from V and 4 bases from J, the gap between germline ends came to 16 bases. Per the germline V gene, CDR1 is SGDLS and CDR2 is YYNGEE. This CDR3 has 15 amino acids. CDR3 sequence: CASSPLGGAPDTQYF. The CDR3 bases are TGTGCCAGCAGCCCTCTCGGAGGGGCCCCAGATACGCAGTATTTT.

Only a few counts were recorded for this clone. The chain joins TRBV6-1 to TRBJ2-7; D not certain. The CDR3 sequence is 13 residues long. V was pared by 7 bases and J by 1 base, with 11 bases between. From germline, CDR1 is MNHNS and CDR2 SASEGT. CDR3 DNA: TGTGCCAGCACCCCGAAGGTATCCTACGAGCAGTACTTC. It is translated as CASTPKVSYEQYF.

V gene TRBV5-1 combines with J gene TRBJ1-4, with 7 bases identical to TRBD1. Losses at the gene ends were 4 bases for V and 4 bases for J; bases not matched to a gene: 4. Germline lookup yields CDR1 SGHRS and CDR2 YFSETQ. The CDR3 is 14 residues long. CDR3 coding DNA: TGCGCCAGCAGCACGGGACAGCTTAATGAAAAACTGTTTTTT. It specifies CASSTGQLNEKLFF.

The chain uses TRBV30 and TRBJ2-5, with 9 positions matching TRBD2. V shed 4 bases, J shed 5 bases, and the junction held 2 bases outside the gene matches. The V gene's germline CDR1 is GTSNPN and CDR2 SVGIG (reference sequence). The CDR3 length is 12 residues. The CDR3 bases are TGTGCCTGGATGCGGGGGGGGGAGACCCAGTACTTC. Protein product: CAWMRGGETQYF.

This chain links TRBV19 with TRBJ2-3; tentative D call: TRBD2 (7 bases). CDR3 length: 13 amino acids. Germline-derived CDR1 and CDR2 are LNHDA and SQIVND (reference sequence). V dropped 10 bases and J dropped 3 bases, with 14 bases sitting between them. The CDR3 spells CATAGAYTDTQYF. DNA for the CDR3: TGTGCCACGGCGGGGGCCTATACAGATACGCAGTATTTT. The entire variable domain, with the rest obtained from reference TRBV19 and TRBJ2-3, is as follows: DGGITQSPKYLFRKEGQNVTLSCEQNLNHDAMYWYRQDPGQGLRLIYYSQIVNDFQKGDIAEGYSVSREKKESFPLTVTSAQKNPTAFYLCATAGAYTDTQYFGPGTRLTVL.

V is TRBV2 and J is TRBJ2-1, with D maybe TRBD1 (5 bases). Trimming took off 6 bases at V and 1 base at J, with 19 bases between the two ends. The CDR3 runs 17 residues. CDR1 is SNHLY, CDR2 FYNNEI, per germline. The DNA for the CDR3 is TGTGCCAGCAGCCTAAGAGTGGTAGGGGCATCCTACAATGAGCAGTTCTTC. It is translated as CASSLRVVGASYNEQFF.

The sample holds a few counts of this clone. The CDR3 bases are TGTGCCAGGTCGGGACAGGTTGACCAGCCCCAGCATTTT. Protein: CARSGQVDQPQHF. The chain recombines TRBV7-9 with TRBJ1-5, with TRBD1 matching 8 bases. Germline-derived CDR1 and CDR2 are SEHNR and FQNEAQ (reference sequence). The trim removed 9 bases at V and 7 bases at J, leaving 8 bases unmatched. The CDR3 has 13 amino acids.

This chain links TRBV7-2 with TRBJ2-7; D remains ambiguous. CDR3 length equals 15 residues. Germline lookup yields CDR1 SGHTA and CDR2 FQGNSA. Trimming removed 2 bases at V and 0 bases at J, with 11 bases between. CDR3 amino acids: CASSLSTASSYEQYF. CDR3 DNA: TGTGCCAGCAGCTTAAGCACGGCGAGCTCCTACGAGCAGTACTTC.

CDR3 sequence reads: CASSLDPVLYNSPLHF. CDR3 DNA sequence: TGTGCCAGCAGCTTGGACCCAGTACTCTATAATTCACCCCTCCACTTT. The rearrangement uses TRBV5-4 and TRBJ1-6; no reliable D call. Trimming removed 0 bases at V and 3 bases at J, with 10 bases between. Per the germline V gene, CDR1 is SGHNT and CDR2 is YYREEE (reference sequence). This CDR3 is built from 16 residues.

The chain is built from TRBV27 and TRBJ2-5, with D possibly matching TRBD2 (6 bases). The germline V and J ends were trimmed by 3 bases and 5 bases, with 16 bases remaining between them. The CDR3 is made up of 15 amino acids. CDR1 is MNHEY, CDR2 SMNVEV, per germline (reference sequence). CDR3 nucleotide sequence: TGTGCCAGCAGTTTGGGGCTTGTGGCGGGGGAGACCCAGTACTTC. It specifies CASSLGLVAGETQYF.

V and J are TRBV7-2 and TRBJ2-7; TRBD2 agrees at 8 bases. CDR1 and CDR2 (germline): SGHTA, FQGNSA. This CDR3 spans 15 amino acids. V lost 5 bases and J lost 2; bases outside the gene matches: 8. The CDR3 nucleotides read TGTGCCAGCAGCCTTCGGGAAGCGGGAGCCTACGAGCAGTACTTC. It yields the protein CASSLREAGAYEQYF.

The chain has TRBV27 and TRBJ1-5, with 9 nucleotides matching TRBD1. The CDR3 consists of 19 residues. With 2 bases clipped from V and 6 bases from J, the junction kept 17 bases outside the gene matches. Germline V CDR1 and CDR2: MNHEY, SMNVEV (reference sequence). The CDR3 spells CASSLIFPPYRGPGQPQHF. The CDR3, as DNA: TGTGCCAGCAGTTTAATTTTCCCGCCTTACAGGGGGCCGGGTCAGCCCCAGCATTTT.

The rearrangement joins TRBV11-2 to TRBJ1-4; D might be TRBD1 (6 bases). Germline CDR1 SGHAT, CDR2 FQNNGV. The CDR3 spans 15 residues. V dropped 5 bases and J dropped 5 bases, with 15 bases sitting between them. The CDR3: CASSRDGQGNEKLFF. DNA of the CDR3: TGTGCCAGCAGCCGGGACGGCCAGGGGAATGAAAAACTGTTTTTT. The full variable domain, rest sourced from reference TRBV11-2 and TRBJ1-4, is EAGVAQSPRYKIIEKRQSVAFWCNPISGHATLYWYQQILGQGPKLLIQFQNNGVVDDSQLPKDRFSAERLKGVDSTLKIQPAKLEDSAVYLCASSRDGQGNEKLFFGSGTQLSVL.

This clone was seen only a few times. CDR3 protein: CASRKGQGTNYGYTF. As DNA, the CDR3 is TGTGCCAGCAGGAAGGGACAGGGGACAAACTATGGCTACACCTTC. This chain connects TRBV2 to TRBJ1-2; TRBD1 agrees at 10 bases. V was pared by 6 bases and J by 2 bases, with 6 bases of the junction left unmatched. Germline V lookup: CDR1 SNHLY, CDR2 FYNNEI. This CDR3 spans 15 amino acids.

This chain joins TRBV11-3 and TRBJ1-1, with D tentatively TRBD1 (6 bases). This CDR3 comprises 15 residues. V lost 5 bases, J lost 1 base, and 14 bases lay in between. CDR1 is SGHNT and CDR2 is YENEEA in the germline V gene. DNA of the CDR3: TGTGCCAGCAGCAAACAACAGGGCGGGAACACTGAAGCTTTCTTT. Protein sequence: CASSKQQGGNTEAFF. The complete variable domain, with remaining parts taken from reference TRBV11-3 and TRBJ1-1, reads EAGVVQSPRYKIIEKKQPVAFWCNPISGHNTLYWYLQNLGQGPELLIRYENEEAVDDSQLPKDRFSAERLKGVDSTLKIQPAELGDSAVYLCASSKQQGGNTEAFFGQGTRLTVV.

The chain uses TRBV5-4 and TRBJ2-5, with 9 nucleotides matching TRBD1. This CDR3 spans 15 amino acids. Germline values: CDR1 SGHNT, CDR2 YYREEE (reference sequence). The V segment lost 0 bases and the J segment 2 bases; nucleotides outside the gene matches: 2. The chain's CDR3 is CASSLATGGQETQYF. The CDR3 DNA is TGTGCCAGCAGCTTGGCGACAGGGGGACAAGAGACCCAGTACTTC. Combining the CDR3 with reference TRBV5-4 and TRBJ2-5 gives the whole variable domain ETGVTQSPTHLIKTRGQQVTLRCSSQSGHNTVSWYQQALGQGPQFIFQYYREEENGRGNFPPRFSGLQFPNYSSELNVNALELDDSALYLCASSLATGGQETQYFGPGTRLLVL.

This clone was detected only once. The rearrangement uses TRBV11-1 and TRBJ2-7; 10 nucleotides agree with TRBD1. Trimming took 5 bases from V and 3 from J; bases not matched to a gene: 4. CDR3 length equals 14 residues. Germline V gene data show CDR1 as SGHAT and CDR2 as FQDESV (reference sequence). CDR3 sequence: CASSRDRGFYEQYF. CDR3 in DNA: TGTGCCAGCAGCCGGGACAGGGGATTCTACGAGCAGTACTTC.

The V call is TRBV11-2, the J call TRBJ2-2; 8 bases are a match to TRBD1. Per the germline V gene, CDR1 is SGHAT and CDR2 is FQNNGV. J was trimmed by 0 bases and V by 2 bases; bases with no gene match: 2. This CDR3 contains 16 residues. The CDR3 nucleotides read TGTGCCAGCAGCTTAAGCAGGGGGCCGAACACCGGGGAGCTGTTTTTT. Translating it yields CASSLSRGPNTGELFF.

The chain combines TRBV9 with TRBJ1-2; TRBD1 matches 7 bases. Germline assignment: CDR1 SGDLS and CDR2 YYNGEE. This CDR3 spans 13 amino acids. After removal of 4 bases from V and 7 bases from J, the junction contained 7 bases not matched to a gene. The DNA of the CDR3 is TGTGCCAGCAGCATCCGACAGGGAGTTGGCTACACCTTC. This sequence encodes CASSIRQGVGYTF.

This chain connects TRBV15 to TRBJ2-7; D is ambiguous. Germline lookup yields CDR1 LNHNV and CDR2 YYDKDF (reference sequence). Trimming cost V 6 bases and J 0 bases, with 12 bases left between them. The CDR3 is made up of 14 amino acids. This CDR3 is CATRVSSLSYEQYF. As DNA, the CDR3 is TGTGCCACCAGGGTTAGTTCCCTCTCCTACGAGCAGTACTTC. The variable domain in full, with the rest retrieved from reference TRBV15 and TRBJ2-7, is DAMVIQNPRYQVTQFGKPVTLSCSQTLNHNVMYWYQQKSSQAPKLLFHYYDKDFNNEADTPDNFQSRRPNTSFCFLDIRSPGLGDTAMYLCATRVSSLSYEQYFGPGTRLTVT.